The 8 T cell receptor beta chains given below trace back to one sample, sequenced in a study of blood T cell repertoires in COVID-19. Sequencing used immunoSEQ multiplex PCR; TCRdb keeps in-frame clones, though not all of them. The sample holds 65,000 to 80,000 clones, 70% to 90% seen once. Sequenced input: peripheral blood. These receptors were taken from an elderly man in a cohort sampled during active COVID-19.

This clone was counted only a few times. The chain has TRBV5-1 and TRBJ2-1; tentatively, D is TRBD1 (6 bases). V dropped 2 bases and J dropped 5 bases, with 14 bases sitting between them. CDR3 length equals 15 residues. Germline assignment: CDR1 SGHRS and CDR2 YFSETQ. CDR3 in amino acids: CASSFSGTHNNEQFF. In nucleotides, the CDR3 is TGCGCCAGCAGCTTCTCCGGGACACACAACAATGAGCAGTTCTTC.

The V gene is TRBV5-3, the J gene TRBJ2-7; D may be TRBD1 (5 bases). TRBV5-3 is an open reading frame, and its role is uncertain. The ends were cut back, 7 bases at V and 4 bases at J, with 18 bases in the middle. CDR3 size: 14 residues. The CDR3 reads CARRFWQGRYEQYV. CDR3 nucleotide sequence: TGTGCCAGACGGTTTTGGCAGGGTAGATACGAGCAGTACGTC.

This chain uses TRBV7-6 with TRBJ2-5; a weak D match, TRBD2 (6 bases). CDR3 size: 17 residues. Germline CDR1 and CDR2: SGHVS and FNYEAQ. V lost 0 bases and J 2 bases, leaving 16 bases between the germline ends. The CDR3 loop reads CASSLAVWRGKQETQYF. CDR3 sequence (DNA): TGTGCCAGCAGCTTAGCTGTATGGAGGGGCAAGCAAGAGACCCAGTACTTC.

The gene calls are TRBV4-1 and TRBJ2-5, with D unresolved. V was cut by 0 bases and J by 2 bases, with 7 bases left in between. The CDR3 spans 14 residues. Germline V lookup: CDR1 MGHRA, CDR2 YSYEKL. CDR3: CASSQDRVQETQYF. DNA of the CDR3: TGCGCCAGCAGCCAAGATCGGGTTCAAGAGACCCAGTACTTC.

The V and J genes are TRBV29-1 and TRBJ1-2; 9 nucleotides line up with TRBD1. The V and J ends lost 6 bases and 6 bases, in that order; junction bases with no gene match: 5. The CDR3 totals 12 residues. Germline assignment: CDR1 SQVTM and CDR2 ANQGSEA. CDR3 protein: CSVYRDRDGYTF. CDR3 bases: TGCAGCGTCTACCGGGACAGGGATGGCTACACCTTC. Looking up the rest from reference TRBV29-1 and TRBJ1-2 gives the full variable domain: SAVISQKPSRDICQRGTSLTIQCQVDSQVTMMFWYRQQPGQSLTLIATANQGSEATYESGFVIDKFPISRPNLTFSTLTVSNMSPEDSSIYLCSVYRDRDGYTFGSGTRLTVV.

CDR3 region: CASRQGESTEAFF. The CDR3 DNA is TGTGCCAGCAGGCAGGGGGAGTCTACTGAAGCTTTCTTT. The V call is TRBV6-4, the J call TRBJ1-1, with 7 positions matching TRBD1. The junction had 6 bases not matched to a gene; V was cut back by 6 bases and J by 5 bases. Germline values: CDR1 MRHNA, CDR2 SNTAGT. This CDR3 is built from 13 residues.

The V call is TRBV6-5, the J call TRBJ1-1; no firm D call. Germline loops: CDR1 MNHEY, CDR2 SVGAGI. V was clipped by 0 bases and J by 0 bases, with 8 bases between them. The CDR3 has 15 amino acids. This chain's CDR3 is CASSYSADMNTEAFF. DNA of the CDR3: TGTGCCAGCAGTTACTCGGCAGACATGAACACTGAAGCTTTCTTT.

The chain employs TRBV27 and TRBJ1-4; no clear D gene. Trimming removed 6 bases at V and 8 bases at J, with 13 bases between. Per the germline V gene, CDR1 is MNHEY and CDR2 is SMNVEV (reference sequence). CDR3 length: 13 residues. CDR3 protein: CASRSAGGEKLFF. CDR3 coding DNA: TGTGCCAGCAGATCCGCGGGAGGGGAAAAACTGTTTTTT.